Each of the 21 T cell receptor beta chains below was sequenced from the same sample in a study of a mutant IDH1 vaccine in newly diagnosed glioma. These receptors have no identified antigens. The assay was immunoSEQ multiplex PCR, and TCRdb's table has in-frame clones only and misses some. The repertoire includes under 40,000 clones, about four fifths of them detected once, and about 7% sits in the top ten. Time point in this sample: week 35, safety follow-up. Each vaccine dose was 300 ug of mutant IDH1 20-mer peptide, with topical imiquimod. The starting material was PBMCs, obtained from a glioma patient whose treatment included an IDH1 peptide vaccine. The source of these receptors is a woman aged 18-29 years with glioma.

The chain combines TRBV18 with TRBJ1-1; D may be TRBD1 (6 bases). CDR1 and CDR2 from the germline V gene are KGHSH and LQKENI. The length of the CDR3 is 15 residues. The ends were cut back, 3 bases at V and 1 base at J, with 12 bases in the middle. The CDR3 loop reads CASSPQGIGNTEAFF. The DNA for the CDR3 is TGTGCCAGCTCACCGCAGGGGATAGGGAACACTGAAGCTTTCTTT.

CDR3 nucleotides: TGTGCCAGTAGTATAGGTGCAGGGGGCACCCCTGAAGCTTTCTTT. Its translation: CASSIGAGGTPEAFF. The chain has TRBV19 and TRBJ1-1; 8 bases agree with TRBD1. The CDR3 contains 15 residues. The germline V gene has CDR1 LNHDA and CDR2 SQIVND (reference sequence). The J segment lost 6 bases and the V segment lost 1 base, leaving 7 bases of the junction unmatched. Supplemented by reference TRBV19 and TRBJ1-1, the full variable domain reads DGGITQSPKYLFRKEGQNVTLSCEQNLNHDAMYWYRQDPGQGLRLIYYSQIVNDFQKGDIAEGYSVSREKKESFPLTVTSAQKNPTAFYLCASSIGAGGTPEAFFGQGTRLTVV.

A single count supports this clone. This rearrangement joins TRBV6-1 to TRBJ1-4; no reliable D call. The CDR3 has 17 residues. V was shortened by 1 base and J by 5 bases, with 17 bases between the two germline ends. Germline-derived CDR1 and CDR2 are MNHNS and SASEGT. Here the CDR3 DNA reads TGTGCCAGCAGTGAAGAGGGTGAGATAGGCCCCAATGAAAAACTGTTTTTT. Amino acid sequence: CASSEEGEIGPNEKLFF.

This clone is a singleton in its sample. CDR3 bases: TGTGCCAGTATTATCGCGAACACCGGGGAGCTGTTTTTT. Translating gives CASIIANTGELFF. This rearrangement joins TRBV19 to TRBJ2-2; no firm D call. The CDR3 contains 13 residues. From germline, CDR1 is LNHDA and CDR2 SQIVND (reference sequence). V was trimmed by 7 bases and J by 0 bases, leaving 6 bases between them.

The CDR3, as DNA: TGTGCCAGCAGAAGTTTTGGCAACCTAGACAATCAGCCCCAGCATTTT. Residues: CASRSFGNLDNQPQHF. This chain uses TRBV27 with TRBJ1-5; D is ambiguous. This CDR3 spans 16 amino acids. CDR1 is MNHEY and CDR2 is SMNVEV in the germline V gene (reference sequence). The V end lost 6 bases, the J end lost 3 bases, and 18 bases lay between the germline ends.

The chain couples TRBV4-1 to TRBJ2-7; D perhaps matches TRBD2 (5 bases). Looked up from germline, CDR1 is MGHRA and CDR2 is YSYEKL. The CDR3 runs to 15 residues. Deletions cut 4 bases from V and 2 bases from J, with 15 bases between. CDR3 amino acids: CASSLYGVGAYEQYF. The CDR3 DNA sequence: TGCGCCAGCAGCCTATACGGGGTCGGGGCCTACGAGCAGTACTTC.

This rearrangement joins TRBV15 to TRBJ2-3; D is unclear. CDR3 length equals 13 residues. CDR1 LNHNV and CDR2 YYDKDF come from the germline V gene (reference sequence). Trimming stripped 6 bases from V and 2 bases from J, with 9 bases between. CDR3 in amino acids: CATRAATTDTQYF. The DNA of the CDR3 is TGTGCCACCAGGGCTGCCACCACAGATACGCAGTATTTT.

The V call is TRBV11-3, the J call TRBJ2-5; no clear D gene. Per germline, CDR1 SGHNT and CDR2 YENEEA. The CDR3 sequence is 11 residues long. The V and J ends lost 3 bases and 2 bases respectively, with 1 base between them. The CDR3 region has the DNA TGTGCCAGCAGCTTGCAAGAGACCCAGTACTTC. Its translation is CASSLQETQYF.

CDR3 DNA: TGCGCCAGCAGCCAATTCTTACCTCTAGCGGGGGGCGGGAATGAGCAGTTCTTC. It encodes CASSQFLPLAGGGNEQFF. The chain combines TRBV4-1 with TRBJ2-1; 11 nucleotides align to TRBD2. V dropped 2 bases and J dropped 7; count of bases not matched to a gene: 13. Germline lookup yields CDR1 MGHRA and CDR2 YSYEKL. The CDR3 sequence is 18 residues long.

This clone occurred a few times. The chain has TRBV4-1 and TRBJ2-3, with no clear D. The germline V and J ends were trimmed by 0 bases and 8 bases, with 6 bases remaining between them. This CDR3 spans 12 amino acids. CDR1 and CDR2 from the germline V gene are MGHRA and YSYEKL. DNA for the CDR3: TGCGCCAGCAGCCAAGATAGAGTTACGCAGTATTTT. Its protein product is CASSQDRVTQYF.

The chain recombines TRBV7-2 with TRBJ2-1; 7 bases agree with TRBD1. Germline V gene sequence: CDR1 SGHTA, CDR2 FQGNSA. V was clipped by 7 bases and J by 5 bases; unmatched bases: 8. CDR3 length: 14 residues. For the CDR3, the DNA is TGTGCCAGCATTACCGGGACAGCGAACAATGAGCAGTTCTTC. Amino acids: CASITGTANNEQFF. The full variable domain, rest sourced from reference TRBV7-2 and TRBJ2-1, is GAGVSQSPSNKVTEKGKDVELRCDPISGHTALYWYRQSLGQGLEFLIYFQGNSAPDKSGLPSDRFSAERTGGSVSTLTIQRTQQEDSAVYLCASITGTANNEQFFGPGTRLTVL.

This chain links TRBV5-8 with TRBJ2-5; 11 bases map to TRBD2. Germline CDR1 and CDR2: SGHTS and YDEGEE. The CDR3 is 16 residues long. With V trimmed by 2 bases and J by 5 bases, 8 bases remained unmatched. CDR3 loop: CASSFMELAGVETQYF. CDR3 sequence (DNA): TGTGCCAGCAGCTTTATGGAACTAGCGGGGGTTGAGACCCAGTACTTC.

This clone was picked up one time. The chain has TRBV19 and TRBJ2-3, with TRBD1 matching over 7 bases. Germline V gene lookup returns CDR1 LNHDA and CDR2 SQIVND (reference sequence). The V and J ends lost 7 bases and 3 bases, in that order; junction bases with no gene match: 13. The CDR3 has 16 residues. The CDR3 reads CASKPPRQGLTDTQYF. DNA for the CDR3: TGTGCCAGTAAGCCCCCGAGACAGGGTCTTACAGATACGCAGTATTTT. The full variable domain, in which reference TRBV19 and TRBJ2-3 provide the parts outside the CDR3, is DGGITQSPKYLFRKEGQNVTLSCEQNLNHDAMYWYRQDPGQGLRLIYYSQIVNDFQKGDIAEGYSVSREKKESFPLTVTSAQKNPTAFYLCASKPPRQGLTDTQYFGPGTRLTVL.

The V call is TRBV2, the J call TRBJ2-1; TRBD2 matches at 9 bases. With 2 bases clipped from V and 7 bases from J, the junction kept 9 bases outside the gene matches. The CDR3 extends over 16 amino acids. CDR1 is SNHLY, CDR2 FYNNEI, per germline. The CDR3 DNA follows: TGTGCCAGCAGTGAATCGGCGGGAGGGATTCGGAATGAGCAGTTCTTC. Amino acid sequence: CASSESAGGIRNEQFF.

The V and J genes are TRBV7-2 and TRBJ1-2; 12 bases align to TRBD1. Germline V gives CDR1 SGHTA, CDR2 FQGNSA. This CDR3 has 17 residues. The V gene end was trimmed by 2 bases and the J gene end by 6 bases; junction bases not matched to a gene: 10. CDR3 amino acids: CASSLSTGDRGLHGYTF. The CDR3 DNA reads TGTGCCAGCAGCTTATCTACAGGGGACAGGGGGCTTCATGGCTACACCTTC.

The chain joins TRBV27 to TRBJ1-5; D unresolved. The CDR3 runs 14 residues. Looked up from germline, CDR1 is MNHEY and CDR2 is SMNVEV (reference sequence). Between the trimmed V and J ends, which lost 2 bases and 8 bases, there was a span of 13 bases. The DNA of the CDR3 is TGTGCCAGCAGTTTAGGACCGCTCCAGGAGCCCCAGCATTTT. Translated, it gives CASSLGPLQEPQHF.

The chain combines TRBV2 with TRBJ2-7; a weak D match, TRBD2 (5 bases). The germline V gene has CDR1 SNHLY and CDR2 FYNNEI. The V gene lost 3 bases and the J gene lost 3 bases, with 24 bases spanning the gap. The CDR3 is 18 amino acids. The CDR3 region is CASSDTGILGESIYEQYF. The CDR3 DNA reads TGTGCCAGCAGTGATACGGGGATCCTCGGCGAATCTATCTACGAGCAGTACTTC.

The chain has TRBV5-8 and TRBJ1-4; possibly TRBD1 for D (6 bases). The CDR3 is made up of 14 amino acids. The V end lost 0 bases, the J end lost 6 bases, and 9 bases lay between the germline ends. Germline V gene data show CDR1 as SGHTS and CDR2 as YDEGEE. CDR3 sequence (DNA): TGTGCCAGCAGCTTGGACAGGGTATATGAAAAACTGTTTTTT. The encoded protein is CASSLDRVYEKLFF.

The rearrangement joins TRBV13 to TRBJ2-3; D is undetermined. The V gene lost 5 bases and the J gene lost 7 bases, with 19 bases spanning the gap. The V gene's germline CDR1 is PRHDT and CDR2 FYEKMQ (reference sequence). This CDR3 contains 15 residues. In nucleotides, the CDR3 is TGTGCCAGCAGCAAAATAGGGTCCCCGGGTTATACGCAGTATTTT. Encoded protein: CASSKIGSPGYTQYF.

This clone has only a few counts. The genes are TRBV13 and TRBJ1-3; TRBD1 might be the D (5 bases). V lost 5 bases and J lost 0, with 20 bases in between. The CDR3 is made up of 18 amino acids. Germline-derived CDR1 and CDR2 are PRHDT and FYEKMQ (reference sequence). CDR3: CASSLQRGPDRSGNTIYF. The DNA of the CDR3 is TGTGCCAGCAGCCTCCAACGGGGCCCGGATCGCTCTGGAAACACCATATATTTT.

The genes are TRBV9 and TRBJ2-5; 8 positions agree with TRBD2. The J segment lost 5 bases and the V segment lost 2 bases, leaving 8 bases of the junction unmatched. This CDR3 contains 15 residues. Germline CDR1 is SGDLS and CDR2 is YYNGEE. In DNA, the CDR3 is TGTGCCAGCAGCGTGGGACACCCGGGGGGGGAGACCCAGTACTTC. Translated, it gives CASSVGHPGGETQYF.